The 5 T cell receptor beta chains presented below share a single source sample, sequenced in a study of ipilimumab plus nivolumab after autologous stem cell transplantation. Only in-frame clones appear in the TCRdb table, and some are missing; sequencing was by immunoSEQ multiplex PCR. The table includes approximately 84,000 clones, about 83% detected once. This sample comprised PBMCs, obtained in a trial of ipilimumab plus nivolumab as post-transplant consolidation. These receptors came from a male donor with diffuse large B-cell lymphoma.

This chain's CDR3 is CASSKDSTDTQYF. The CDR3 DNA reads as TGCGCCAGCAGCAAGGACAGCACAGATACGCAGTATTTT. V and J are TRBV5-1 and TRBJ2-3, with D unresolved. V lost 4 bases and J 0 bases, leaving 6 bases between the germline ends. Germline CDR1 SGHRS, CDR2 YFSETQ. This CDR3 comprises 13 residues.

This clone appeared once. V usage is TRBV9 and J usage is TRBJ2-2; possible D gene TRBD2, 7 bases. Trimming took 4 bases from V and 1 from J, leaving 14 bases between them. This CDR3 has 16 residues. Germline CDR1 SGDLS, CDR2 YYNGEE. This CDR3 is CASSPSGGLNTGELFF. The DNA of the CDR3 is TGTGCCAGCAGCCCCTCGGGGGGCCTGAACACCGGGGAGCTGTTTTTT.

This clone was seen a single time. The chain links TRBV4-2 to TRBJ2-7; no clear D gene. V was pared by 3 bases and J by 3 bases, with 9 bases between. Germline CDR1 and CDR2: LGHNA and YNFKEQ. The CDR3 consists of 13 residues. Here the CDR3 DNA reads TGTGCCAGCAGCCACAATAAGGACTACGAGCAGTACTTC. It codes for CASSHNKDYEQYF.

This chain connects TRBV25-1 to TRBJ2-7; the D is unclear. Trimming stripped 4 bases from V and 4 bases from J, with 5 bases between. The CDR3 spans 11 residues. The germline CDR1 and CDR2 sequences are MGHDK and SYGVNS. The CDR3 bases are TGTGCCAGCAGTGGCGGATACGAGCAGTACTTC. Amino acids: CASSGGYEQYF.

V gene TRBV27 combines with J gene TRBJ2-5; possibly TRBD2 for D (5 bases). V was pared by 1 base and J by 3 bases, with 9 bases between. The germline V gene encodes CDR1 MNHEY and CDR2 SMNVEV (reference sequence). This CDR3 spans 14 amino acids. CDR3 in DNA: TGTGCCAGCAGTTTATATGACGGGAAAGAGACCCAGTACTTC. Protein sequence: CASSLYDGKETQYF.